The source of this T cell receptor (beta chain) is a study of blood T cell repertoires in COVID-19. The trim removed 4 bases at V and 4 bases at J, leaving 9 bases unmatched. Germline CDR1 MGHRA, CDR2 YSYEKL. The CDR3 length is 15 residues. Sequenced by immunoSEQ multiplex PCR; TCRdb stores in-frame clones only, minus some. The sample yields about 140,000 clones, over 70% seen once. This TCR was sampled from a man in his fifties or sixties with active or convalescent COVID-19. Sequences were obtained from peripheral blood. The chain uses TRBV4-1 and TRBJ2-7; the match to TRBD1 covers 8 bases. CDR3 in DNA: TGCGCCAGCAGCCCTAGGACAGGGATAGGTTACGAGCAGTACTTC. The encoded protein is CASSPRTGIGYEQYF.